This T cell receptor (beta chain) was observed in a study of T cell responses to AZD1222 COVID-19 vaccine. The study, taken as a whole, reports: Unmutated variant regions are reportedly the target of nearly half of TCRs that are spike-specific. Baseline seropositivity characterized only a handful of AZD1222 recipients.

TCRdb's copy holds only in-frame clones and misses some; the assay was immunoSEQ multiplex PCR. The profile shows around 130,000 clones, around nine tenths of them singletons. The sample holds a few counts of this clone. Antigen specificity is unknown. Germline CDR1 SEHNR, CDR2 FQNEAQ (reference sequence). J lost 5 bases, V lost 3 bases, and 9 bases had no gene match. The CDR3 extends over 17 amino acids. This receptor was identified in an adult who received the MenACWY meningococcal vaccine as a control. V usage is TRBV7-9 and J usage is TRBJ2-2, with 10 nucleotides matching TRBD2. Sequencing was performed on peripheral blood, taken 28 days after the second dose of the MenACWY control vaccine. For the CDR3, the DNA is TGTGCCAGCAGCTTCCTCCTAGCGGGAGTCAGGACCGGGGAGCTGTTTTTT. Its translation: CASSFLLAGVRTGELFF.